The T cell receptor beta chain under discussion was sequenced for a study of shared clonotypes between healthy human individuals. An assay was performed, and its level was deep. Authors' processing steps: Junction-only immunoSEQ sequences carried no quality scores, so filtering differed. The repertoire was sequenced with immunoSEQ multiplex PCR; TCRdb's copy has only in-frame clones and lacks some. V, J and clone size were drawn from that table, and D and trimming were deduced from the DNA. The sample includes around 550,000 clones, 90% to 96% of them seen just once. Germline CDR1 reads MNHEY; CDR2 reads SVGAGI. This CDR3 contains 14 residues. The J segment lost 4 bases and the V segment lost 2 bases, leaving 2 bases of the junction unmatched.

The sequencing sample was made of naive CD4+ T cells sorted from blood. Subset given: CD45RA+ positively selected. This sequence joins TRBV6-5 and TRBJ2-7; TRBD2 aligns across 10 bases. The sequence derives from a woman between 25 and 40 years old in good health. The CDR3 nucleotides read TGTGCCAGCAGTTACGCTAGCGGGAGTTACGAGCAGTACTTC. It encodes CASSYASGSYEQYF.